A single sample is the source of the 5 T cell receptor beta chains below, sequenced in a study of cytotoxic CD8 clonotypes in ibrutinib-treated CLL (dated by TCRdb to the early 2020s). Library creation used the immunoSEQ multiplex PCR assay. Sourced from immuneACCESS, this table was stored by TCRdb with only in-frame sequences that have V and J called. A share of the clones is absent; for the studies checked, an unresolved V gene accounts for under half, and the remainder has no known explanation. This sample is represented by roughly 42,000 clones; approximately 71% of them were singletons. The ten top clones hold 5.5% to 7% of the sample. In the paper's terms, the time point label means: progressive disease on ibrutinib. Sequencing was performed on PBMCs, taken at disease progression, from a patient treated with ibrutinib. Receptors were obtained from a human donor with chronic lymphocytic leukemia.

The V call is TRBV30, the J call TRBJ2-7, with 11 bases fitting TRBD2. There are 14 residues in the CDR3. Germline loops: CDR1 GTSNPN, CDR2 SVGIG (reference sequence). V dropped 1 base and J dropped 11; count of bases not matched to a gene: 10. The CDR3 here is CAWSAGTSGGRKYF. CDR3 DNA: TGTGCCTGGAGTGCCGGGACTAGCGGAGGCCGGAAGTACTTC.

The chain couples TRBV6-1 to TRBJ1-2, with D possibly TRBD1 on 5 matching bases. CDR1 and CDR2 (germline): MNHNS, SASEGT. Trimming pared 4 bases from V and 4 bases from J, leaving 22 bases between. The CDR3 totals 17 residues. The CDR3 nucleotides are TGTGCCAGCAGTGTCCCGGGACTACCTGGCCGAAGCTATGGCTACACCTTC. It encodes CASSVPGLPGRSYGYTF.

The chain links TRBV7-2 to TRBJ2-5; D is undetermined. The V end lost 5 bases, the J end lost 2 bases, and 15 bases lay between the germline ends. CDR3 length equals 15 residues. Germline CDR1 is SGHTA and CDR2 is FQGNSA. CDR3 region: CASSQSGTEQETQYF. In DNA, the CDR3 is TGTGCCAGCAGCCAGTCAGGAACAGAGCAAGAGACCCAGTACTTC. The full variable domain, completed using reference TRBV7-2 and TRBJ2-5, is GAGVSQSPSNKVTEKGKDVELRCDPISGHTALYWYRQSLGQGLEFLIYFQGNSAPDKSGLPSDRFSAERTGGSVSTLTIQRTQQEDSAVYLCASSQSGTEQETQYFGPGTRLLVL.

The chain uses TRBV5-1 and TRBJ2-1; D gene uncertain. The CDR3 extends over 14 amino acids. CDR1 is SGHRS and CDR2 is YFSETQ in the germline V gene. The ends were cut back, 1 base at V and 7 bases at J, with 12 bases in the middle. The CDR3 region is CASSLLPLSNEQFF. The CDR3 region has the DNA TGCGCCAGCAGCTTGCTCCCCCTAAGTAATGAGCAGTTCTTC. The full variable domain, its missing parts supplied by reference TRBV5-1 and TRBJ2-1, is KAGVTQTPRYLIKTRGQQVTLSCSPISGHRSVSWYQQTPGQGLQFLFEYFSETQRNKGNFPGRFSGRQFSNSRSEMNVSTLELGDSALYLCASSLLPLSNEQFFGPGTRLTVL.

This rearrangement joins TRBV27 to TRBJ2-2; 8 nucleotides line up with TRBD2. The ends lost 3 bases at V and 1 base at J; junction bases unmatched: 13. CDR3 length equals 19 residues. Germline assignment: CDR1 MNHEY and CDR2 SMNVEV (reference sequence). CDR3 protein: CASSFGKGSTSENTGELFF. CDR3 nucleotide sequence: TGTGCCAGCAGTTTTGGGAAAGGTTCGACTAGCGAGAACACCGGGGAGCTGTTTTTT.